The T cell receptor beta chain described here comes from a study of blood T cells in healthy people across ages. The authors ran a second PCR of about 7 to 11 cycles using a sample-barcoded 5' primer and a J-beta primer mix. Via MiXCR, TCRdb re-called the 5' RACE reads, giving one row per CDR3 protein. The sample includes some 850,000 distinct CDR3 sequences, roughly 25% of them seen just once. This clonotype showed up just a few times. Its antigen remains unknown. Study-wide points: Diversity was estimated from one million T cells, and these estimates were considered underestimates.

These sequences were also reported in another study, on T cells of mothers and their children.

The sequence came from a boy younger than 18 in good health. The specimen was blood.

CDR3 region: CAISEPANRGGETQYF. Here the CDR3 DNA reads TGTGCCATCAGTGAGCCCGCGAACAGGGGGGGAGAGACCCAGTACTTC. The genes are TRBV10-3 and TRBJ2-1; D may be TRBD1 (8 bases). The end of the DNA aligns better with TRBJ2-5, so the J call may be wrong. Germline CDR1 is ENHRY and CDR2 is SYGVKD. CDR3 length: 16 residues.